Listed below are T cell receptor beta chains from one sample, sequenced in a study of lymphopenia after photon versus proton radiotherapy. TCRdb's copy holds only in-frame clones and misses some; the assay was immunoSEQ multiplex PCR. The repertoire consists of 35,000 to 40,000 clones, with more than 75% occurring once and the leading ten covering approximately 2.9%. Sequenced material: peripheral blood, taken from a patient treated with photon-based radiotherapy. The source of these receptors is a man between 45 and 60 years old with gastric cancer. The CDR3 runs from the conserved cysteine through the conserved F or W. The D gene is left open where the match is weak. The listing skips clone size in some rows; elsewhere it reads once, few, many or a size class.

abundance: NA
d_gene: NA
len: 14
j_gene: TRBJ2-1
v_gene: TRBV5-6
CDR3nt: TGTGCCAGCAGCTTGAGGCCTAGTTACAATGAGCAGTTCTTC
CDR3aa: CASSLRPSYNEQFF

abundance: NA
d_gene: TRBD2
len: 15
j_gene: TRBJ2-7
v_gene: TRBV5-1
CDR3nt: TGCGCCAGCAGCTTTAGGACTAGCGGTCCCTACGAGCAGTACTTC
CDR3aa: CASSFRTSGPYEQYF

abundance: NA
d_gene: TRBD2
len: 18
j_gene: TRBJ2-4
v_gene: TRBV5-1
CDR3nt: TGCGCCAGCAGCCTGGGACTAGCGGAACAACTAGCCAAAAACATTCAGTACTTC
CDR3aa: CASSLGLAEQLAKNIQYF

abundance: few
d_gene: TRBD2
len: 16
j_gene: TRBJ2-1
v_gene: TRBV6-1
CDR3nt: TGTGCCAGCAGTGAATGGGGCGGGAGGGCCTACAATGAGCAGTTCTTC
CDR3aa: CASSEWGGRAYNEQFF

abundance: NA
d_gene: TRBD1
len: 15
j_gene: TRBJ1-2
v_gene: TRBV10-3
CDR3nt: TGTGCCATCAGTGAAGGACAGGGTCAGATCTATGGCTACACCTTC
CDR3aa: CAISEGQGQIYGYTF

abundance: few
d_gene: NA
len: 14
j_gene: TRBJ1-2
v_gene: TRBV4-1
CDR3nt: TGCGCCAGCAGCCAAGTCCTCCCCCTCTATGGCTACACCTTC
CDR3aa: CASSQVLPLYGYTF

abundance: NA
d_gene: TRBD1
len: 14
j_gene: TRBJ2-7
v_gene: TRBV7-2
CDR3nt: TGTGCCAGCAGCTCGGACAGGGGATCCTACGAGCAGTACTTC
CDR3aa: CASSSDRGSYEQYF

abundance: NA
d_gene: NA
len: 12
j_gene: TRBJ2-7
v_gene: TRBV5-1
CDR3nt: TGCGCCAGCAGCTTGCCCTCCAACGAGCAGTACTTC
CDR3aa: CASSLPSNEQYF

abundance: few
d_gene: NA
len: 14
j_gene: TRBJ1-1
v_gene: TRBV10-2
CDR3nt: TGCGCCAGCAGTGAGACCGGACTGAACACTGAAGCTTTCTTT
CDR3aa: CASSETGLNTEAFF

abundance: NA
d_gene: NA
len: 14
j_gene: TRBJ2-5
v_gene: TRBV11-2
CDR3nt: TGTGCCAGCAGTTTACTGGTTCAGCGACAGACCCAGTACTTC
CDR3aa: CASSLLVQRQTQYF

abundance: NA
d_gene: NA
len: 14
j_gene: TRBJ2-5
v_gene: TRBV18
CDR3nt: TGTGCCAGCTCACCAGGCCGGGGCCTGGAGACCCAGTACTTC
CDR3aa: CASSPGRGLETQYF

abundance: NA
d_gene: NA
len: 14
j_gene: TRBJ2-7
v_gene: TRBV7-9
CDR3nt: TGTGCCAGCAGCTTAGTTGTGAGCTCCTACGAGCAGTACTTC
CDR3aa: CASSLVVSSYEQYF

abundance: NA
d_gene: NA
len: 16
j_gene: TRBJ2-7
v_gene: TRBV28
CDR3nt: TGTGCCAGCAGTACCCAAGGGGGGGCGGACAGCTACGAGCAGTACTTC
CDR3aa: CASSTQGGADSYEQYF